The subject of this entry is one T cell receptor beta chain. What it binds is not known. The data originate from a study of cytomegalovirus exposure and HLA in healthy donors. Study-wide findings and caveats: In a later analysis, TCR beta V- and J-gene trimming was associated with a missense DCLRE1C variant. Per a later analysis, roughly 17,000 TCR beta sequences showed association with HLA alleles at 0.05 false discovery rate. Altogether, around 160 TCR beta chains were recorded as cytomegalovirus-associated.

Trimming took 4 bases from V and 4 from J, leaving 7 bases between them. The CDR3 contains 11 residues. CDR1 is DFQATT and CDR2 is SNEGSKA in the germline V gene (reference sequence). Primers included in the PCR were 60 Vbeta and 13 Jbeta primers. Sequenced by immunoSEQ multiplex PCR; TCRdb stores in-frame clones only, minus some. Its table lists 90,000 to 150,000 clones. The gene calls are TRBV20-1 and TRBJ2-5; D unclear. The source of this sequence is a man aged 18-30 years in good health and CMV-seronegative. Sequencing was performed on PBMCs. The CDR3 nucleotides are TGCAGTGCTACAGAGCGAGAGACCCAGTACTTC. It yields the protein CSATERETQYF.